The present T cell receptor beta chain was sequenced within a study of beta chain features in type 1 diabetes. Study observations and caveats: Moderate yet significant TCRB CDR3 shortening was seen in Type 1 diabetes patients in all four CD4+ subsets. Patients with type 1 diabetes showed fewer VDJ junction insertions and more deletions. TCRB rearrangement may or may not be influenced by HLA type; here this remained unresolved.

The whole isolated RNA underwent reverse transcription, so sequencing captured expressed TCRB transcripts. Data came from immunoSEQ multiplex PCR; TCRdb stores just in-frame clones and leaves some out. The sample lists 100,000 to 150,000 clones; 7.5% to 9.5% were seen once. This clone has just a few counts. Its target is unknown. The CDR3 consists of 14 residues. Germline V CDR1 and CDR2: SGHTA, FQGNSA. V was clipped by 1 base and J by 8 bases, with 9 bases between them. Sequencing was carried out using central memory CD4+ T cells from blood. The TCR was taken from a man aged 25 to 45 with type 1 diabetes. The rearrangement uses TRBV7-2 and TRBJ1-6; D gene ambiguous. The CDR3 DNA reads TGTGCCAGCAGCTTAGTTTCGAGAGATTCACCCCTCCACTTT. Protein product: CASSLVSRDSPLHF.